The 18 T cell receptor beta chains below were found in one sample sequenced in a study of response to subunit inactivated influenza vaccine. TCRdb reprocessed the RT-PCR reads with MiXCR, giving one entry per CDR3 protein. The sample lists 400,000 to 550,000 distinct CDR3 sequences; 25% were seen once. The starting material was CD4+ T cells sorted from PBMCs, obtained more than 4 days after vaccination. These receptors all come from a man aged 45-65 years who received an inactivated influenza vaccine.

The rearrangement uses TRBV15 and TRBJ2-1, with unresolved D. The CDR3 is 15 residues long. V was clipped by 0 bases and J by 4 bases, with 10 bases between them. Germline V lookup: CDR1 LNHNV, CDR2 YYDKDF (reference sequence). The CDR3 DNA sequence: TGTGCCACCAGCAGAGATCGGGCCCTATACAATGAGCAGTTCTTC. Amino acids: CATSRDRALYNEQFF.

In this sample, this clonotype turned up a few times. The gene calls are TRBV4-1 and TRBJ1-5; 7 nucleotides match TRBD1. This CDR3 comprises 14 residues. The V segment lost 2 bases and the J segment 4 bases; nucleotides outside the gene matches: 2. CDR1 MGHRA and CDR2 YSYEKL come from the germline V gene. CDR3 sequence reads: CASSQPGQNQPQHF. CDR3 DNA: TGCGCCAGCAGCCAACCGGGACAGAATCAGCCCCAGCATTTT.

In its sample, this clonotype was seen a few times. The rearrangement joins TRBV6-2 or TRBV6-3 to TRBJ1-5; D is uncertain. This CDR3 is 17 amino acids long. The germline gives CDR1 MNHEY, CDR2 SVGEGT. Deletions cut 2 bases from V and 0 bases from J, with 14 bases between. CDR3 amino acids: CASSYVLAGNSNQPQHF. The DNA of the CDR3 is TGTGCCAGCAGTTACGTCCTCGCGGGAAATAGCAATCAGCCCCAGCATTTT.

This clonotype turned up a few times. The chain is built from TRBV2 and TRBJ1-5, with 8 positions matching TRBD1. Germline loops: CDR1 SNHLY, CDR2 FYNNEI. V shed 6 bases and J 13 bases; nucleotides not matched to a gene: 11. This CDR3 comprises 13 residues. CDR3 protein: CASRRGQGQGQHF. CDR3 sequence (DNA): TGTGCCAGCAGACGTGGACAGGGCCAGGGACAGCATTTT.

At least ten counts were recorded for this clonotype. The gene calls are TRBV12-3 or TRBV12-4 and TRBJ2-5, with D unresolved. Trimming left V 5 bases short and J 5 bases short, with 6 bases between. CDR3 length: 11 residues. The CDR3 reads CASSMGETQYF. DNA of the CDR3: TGTGCCAGCAGTATGGGGGAGACCCAGTACTTC.

This clonotype has a count of ten or more. This sequence joins TRBV5-1 and TRBJ2-1; TRBD1 is a possible D gene (5 bases). V lost 0 bases to trimming and J lost 0 bases, with 10 bases between them. This CDR3 is built from 16 residues. CDR1 is SGHRS, CDR2 YFSETQ, per germline. The CDR3 DNA reads as TGCGCCAGCAGCTTGGTAGGGGCGGTCTCCTACAATGAGCAGTTCTTC. It specifies CASSLVGAVSYNEQFF.

This clonotype was seen only a few times. The V and J genes are TRBV4-3 and TRBJ1-1; TRBD1 is a possible D gene (6 bases). The CDR3 consists of 14 residues. Germline lookup yields CDR1 LGHNA and CDR2 YSLEER. The V end was cut by 4 bases, the J end by 5 bases, with 14 bases between. CDR3 nucleotides: TGCGCCAGCAGCCGTACCGGGACATCGACTGAAGCTTTCTTT. Amino acids: CASSRTGTSTEAFF.

This clonotype was counted only a few times. The CDR3 is CASSSTRGAETQYF. The CDR3 DNA is TGTGCCAGCAGCTCCACCCGGGGCGCAGAGACCCAGTACTTC. V is TRBV7-9 and J is TRBJ2-5; the D gene could be TRBD1 or TRBD2 (5 bases each). Trimming stripped 4 bases from V and 4 bases from J, with 13 bases between. Germline CDR1 and CDR2: SEHNR and FQNEAQ (reference sequence). The CDR3 length is 14 residues.

This clonotype came up a few times. This chain links TRBV25-1 with TRBJ2-1, with D unresolved. CDR1 is MGHDK, CDR2 SYGVNS, per germline. The CDR3 runs 17 residues. Trimming removed 4 bases from V and 0 bases from J, with 16 bases in between. The CDR3 here is CASSAPPVGFSYNEQFF. CDR3 nucleotide sequence: TGTGCCAGCAGTGCCCCACCGGTAGGCTTCTCCTACAATGAGCAGTTCTTC.

V gene TRBV9 combines with J gene TRBJ2-5; TRBD2 aligns across 11 bases. The V segment lost 0 bases and the J segment 4 bases; nucleotides outside the gene matches: 2. The CDR3 is made up of 15 amino acids. Germline loops: CDR1 SGDLS, CDR2 YYNGEE. The CDR3 DNA sequence: TGTGCCAGCAGCGTAGTAGCGGGAGGGATAGAGACCCAGTACTTC. Translated: CASSVVAGGIETQYF.

The J gene is TRBJ2-3, the V gene TRBV6-5; 11 bases match TRBD1. V shed 4 bases and J 9 bases; nucleotides not matched to a gene: 15. The CDR3 runs 17 residues. The germline CDR1 and CDR2 sequences are MNHEY and SVGAGI. CDR3 in DNA: TGTGCCAGCAGTTTGGGACAGGGGGTAACTACTAGCGAGACGCAGTATTTT. This translates into CASSLGQGVTTSETQYF.

This clonotype was seen at least ten times. CDR3 bases: TGTGCCACCAGTGACCCAATGGTGCAGGGCGGGGAGCTGTTTTTT. It is translated as CATSDPMVQGGELFF. V and J are TRBV24-1 and TRBJ2-2, with D maybe TRBD1 (5 bases). CDR1 and CDR2 (germline): KGHDR, SFDVKD. The V end was cut by 4 bases, the J end by 7 bases, with 15 bases between. CDR3 size: 15 residues.

This clonotype was seen a few times. V usage is TRBV7-9 and J usage is TRBJ2-3; D is perhaps TRBD2 (6 bases). CDR1 and CDR2 (germline): SEHNR, FQNEAQ (reference sequence). This CDR3 contains 15 residues. The germline V and J ends were trimmed by 3 bases and 1 base, with 11 bases remaining between them. This CDR3 is CASSFGGVGTDTQYF. The CDR3 nucleotides are TGTGCCAGCAGCTTCGGAGGGGTGGGCACAGATACGCAGTATTTT.

This chain joins TRBV10-3 and TRBJ2-3; 7 bases are a match to TRBD2. The CDR3 totals 15 residues. V dropped 2 bases and J dropped 1; count of bases not matched to a gene: 3. Looked up from germline, CDR1 is ENHRY and CDR2 is SYGVKD. The CDR3 DNA is TGTGCCATCAGTGAGGGGGGGGTTGGCACAGATACGCAGTATTTT. The encoded protein is CAISEGGVGTDTQYF.

This clonotype was observed a handful of times. The V and J genes are TRBV9 and TRBJ1-4, with D possibly TRBD1 on 6 matching bases. The length of the CDR3 is 14 residues. CDR1 is SGDLS and CDR2 is YYNGEE in the germline V gene. V was trimmed by 4 bases and J by 5 bases, leaving 12 bases between them. CDR3 protein: CASSSGQPNEKLFF. In DNA, the CDR3 is TGTGCCAGCAGCTCGGGACAACCGAATGAAAAACTGTTTTTT.

The rearrangement uses TRBV12-3 or TRBV12-4 and TRBJ1-4; 9 bases map to TRBD1. The CDR3 contains 15 residues. V shed 5 bases, J shed 8 bases, and the junction held 9 bases outside the gene matches. The CDR3 spells CASSRIQGAGEKLFF. The CDR3 DNA follows: TGTGCCAGCAGTCGAATACAGGGGGCCGGAGAAAAACTGTTTTTT.

This clonotype has only a few counts. The chain has TRBV6-2 or TRBV6-3 and TRBJ2-3, with 8 nucleotides matching TRBD2. J gave up 4 bases and V 5 bases, and 8 bases lay outside the gene matches. The CDR3 extends over 15 amino acids. CDR1 and CDR2 (germline): MNHEY, SVGEGT. The CDR3 sequence is CASSTGLGGSDTQYF. For the CDR3, the DNA is TGTGCCAGCAGTACGGGACTAGGTGGCTCAGATACGCAGTATTTT.

This clonotype was found a few times. This chain joins TRBV20-1 and TRBJ1-6; D remains ambiguous. CDR3 length: 12 residues. CDR1 DFQATT and CDR2 SNEGSKA come from the germline V gene (reference sequence). V lost 0 bases to trimming and J lost 6 bases, with 3 bases between them. The CDR3 protein is CSARDVNSPLHF. Written as DNA, the CDR3 is TGCAGTGCTAGAGATGTTAATTCACCCCTCCACTTT.